Following are 3 T cell receptor beta chains from one sample sequenced in a study of cytomegalovirus exposure and HLA in healthy donors. PCR employed 60 Vbeta and 13 Jbeta primers. TCRdb's copy holds only in-frame clones and misses some; the assay was immunoSEQ multiplex PCR. Among about 160,000 clones listed, roughly 85% were seen once. The sequenced sample was PBMCs. Receptors originate from a boy aged 2 to 10 in good health and CMV-seronegative.

This chain links TRBV6-4 with TRBJ2-2; 7 bases agree with TRBD2. Germline V lookup: CDR1 MRHNA, CDR2 SNTAGT. The junction had 1 base not matched to a gene; V was cut back by 2 bases and J by 4 bases. The CDR3 is 14 residues long. CDR3 in DNA: TGTGCCAGCAGTGACGGGACTACCACCGGGGAGCTGTTTTTT. Amino acids: CASSDGTTTGELFF.

This chain joins TRBV6-1 and TRBJ1-2; possibly TRBD1 for D (6 bases). This CDR3 has 16 residues. Germline assignment: CDR1 MNHNS and CDR2 SASEGT. Trimming took off 1 base at V and 5 bases at J, with 17 bases between the two ends. The CDR3, as DNA: TGTGCCAGCAGTGAAGAAAGGATGGGGACATTTTATGGCTACACCTTC. This gives the protein CASSEERMGTFYGYTF.

V and J are TRBV6-6 and TRBJ2-3; D is unresolved. In germline, CDR1 is MNHNY, CDR2 SVGAGI (reference sequence). This CDR3 comprises 13 residues. Trimming shortened V by 5 bases and J by 0 bases, and 6 bases separated the two germline ends. The CDR3 sequence: CASSPDSTDTQYF. The DNA of the CDR3 is TGTGCCAGCAGTCCAGATAGCACAGATACGCAGTATTTT.